This entry describes one TCR beta chain. What it recognizes is unknown. A much larger clone lies one base from this, so it may be a read error. The sample belongs to a study of blood T cells in healthy people across ages. Broader study findings: Long-lived and aged donors differed, with more naive CD4+ cells and higher diversity in the long-lived. Reliance upon unsorted PBMCs precluded definitive naive versus antigen-experienced comparison.

The donors, all healthy, were Caucasians living in Russia, aged 6 to 90. The use of a sample-barcoded 5' primer and a J-beta primer mix characterized a second PCR of roughly 6 to 11 cycles. TCRdb reanalysed the 5' RACE reads using MiXCR and keeps one entry per CDR3 protein. Of roughly 900,000 distinct CDR3 sequences in the sample, about 28% were seen once. The V gene end was trimmed by 5 bases and the J gene end by 7 bases; junction bases not matched to a gene: 13. Germline values: CDR1 SQVTM, CDR2 ANQGSEA. The CDR3 contains 14 residues. The chain links TRBV29-1 to TRBJ2-7; 8 bases are shared with TRBD1. This clonotype originated in a woman older than 75 in good health. The sequencing sample was made of blood. CDR3 sequence: CSVRGPDRVNEQYF. The CDR3 coding sequence is TGCAGCGTTAGGGGCCCGGACAGGGTCAATGAGCAGTACTTC.